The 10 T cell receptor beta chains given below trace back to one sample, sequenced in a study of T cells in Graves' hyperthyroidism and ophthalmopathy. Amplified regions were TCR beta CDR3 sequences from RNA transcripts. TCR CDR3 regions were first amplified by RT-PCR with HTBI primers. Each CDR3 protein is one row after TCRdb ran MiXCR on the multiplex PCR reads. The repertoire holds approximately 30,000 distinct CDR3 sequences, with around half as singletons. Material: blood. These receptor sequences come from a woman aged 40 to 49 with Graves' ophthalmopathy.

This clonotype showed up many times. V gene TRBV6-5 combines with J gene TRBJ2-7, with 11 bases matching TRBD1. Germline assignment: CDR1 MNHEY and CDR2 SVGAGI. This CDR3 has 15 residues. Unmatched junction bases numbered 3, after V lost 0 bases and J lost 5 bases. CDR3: CASSYSGQGGHEQYF. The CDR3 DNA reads TGTGCCAGCAGTTACTCGGGACAGGGGGGACACGAGCAGTACTTC.

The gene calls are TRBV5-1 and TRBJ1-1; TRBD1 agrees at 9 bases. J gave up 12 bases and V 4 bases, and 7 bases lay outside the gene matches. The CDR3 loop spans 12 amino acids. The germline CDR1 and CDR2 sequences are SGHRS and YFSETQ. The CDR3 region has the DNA TGCGCCAGCAGCAAGGACAGGGGAATATCTTTCTTT. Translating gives CASSKDRGISFF. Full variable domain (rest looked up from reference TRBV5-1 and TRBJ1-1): KAGVTQTPRYLIKTRGQQVTLSCSPISGHRSVSWYQQTPGQGLQFLFEYFSETQRNKGNFPGRFSGRQFSNSRSEMNVSTLELGDSALYLCASSKDRGISFFGQGTRLTVV.

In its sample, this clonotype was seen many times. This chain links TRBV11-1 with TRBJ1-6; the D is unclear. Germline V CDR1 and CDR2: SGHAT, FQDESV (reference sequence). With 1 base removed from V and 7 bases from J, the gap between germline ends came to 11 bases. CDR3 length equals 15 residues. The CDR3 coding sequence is TGTGCCAGCAGCTTAGTATTTGGGCAGAATTCACCCCTCCACTTT. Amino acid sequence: CASSLVFGQNSPLHF.

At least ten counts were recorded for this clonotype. The CDR3 here is CASSLEGLAGLPTAGANVLTF. The CDR3 DNA follows: TGTGCCAGCAGTTTGGAGGGACTAGCGGGCCTCCCAACAGCTGGGGCCAACGTCCTGACTTTC. This rearrangement joins TRBV27 to TRBJ2-6, with 12 positions matching TRBD2. Looked up from germline, CDR1 is MNHEY and CDR2 is SMNVEV (reference sequence). Trimming took 3 bases from V and 2 from J; bases not matched to a gene: 14. There are 21 residues in the CDR3.

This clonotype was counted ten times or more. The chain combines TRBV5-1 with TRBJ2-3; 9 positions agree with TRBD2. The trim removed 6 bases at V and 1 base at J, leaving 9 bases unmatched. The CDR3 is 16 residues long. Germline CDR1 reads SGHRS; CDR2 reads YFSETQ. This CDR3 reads CASTRRGGQRTDTQYF. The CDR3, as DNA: TGCGCCAGCACCAGGCGGGGGGGCCAACGCACAGATACGCAGTATTTT.

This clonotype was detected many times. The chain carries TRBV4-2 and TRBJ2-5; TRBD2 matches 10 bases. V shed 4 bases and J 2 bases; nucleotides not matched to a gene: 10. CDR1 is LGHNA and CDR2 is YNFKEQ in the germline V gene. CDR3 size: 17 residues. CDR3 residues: CASSPGLQRGGQETQYF. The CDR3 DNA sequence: TGTGCCAGCAGCCCAGGACTCCAGCGGGGGGGACAAGAGACCCAGTACTTC.

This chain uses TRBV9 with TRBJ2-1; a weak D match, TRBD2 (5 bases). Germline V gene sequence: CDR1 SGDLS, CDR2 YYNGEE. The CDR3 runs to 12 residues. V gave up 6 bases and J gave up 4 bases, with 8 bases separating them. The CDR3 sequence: CASNGNYNEQFF. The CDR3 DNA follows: TGTGCCAGCAACGGGAATTACAATGAGCAGTTCTTC.

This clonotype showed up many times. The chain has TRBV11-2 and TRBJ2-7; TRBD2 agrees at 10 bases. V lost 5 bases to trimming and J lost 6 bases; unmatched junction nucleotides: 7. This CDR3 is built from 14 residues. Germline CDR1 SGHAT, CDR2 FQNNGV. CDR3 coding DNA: TGTGCCAGCAGCCCCCCTAGCGGGAGATCCGAGCAGTACTTC. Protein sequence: CASSPPSGRSEQYF.

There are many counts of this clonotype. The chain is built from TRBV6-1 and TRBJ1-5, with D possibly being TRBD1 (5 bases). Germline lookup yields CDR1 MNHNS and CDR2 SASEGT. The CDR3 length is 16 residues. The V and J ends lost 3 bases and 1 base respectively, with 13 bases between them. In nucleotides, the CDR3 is TGTGCCAGCAGTGATAGGGGCAGGGCGAGCAATCAGCCCCAGCATTTT. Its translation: CASSDRGRASNQPQHF.

The CDR3 is CAWSVIQPGSSPLHF. The CDR3 DNA sequence: TGTGCCTGGAGTGTTATACAGCCTGGGAGTTCACCCCTCCACTTT. The genes are TRBV30 and TRBJ1-6; D not resolved. The CDR3 sequence is 15 residues long. Deletions cut 0 bases from V and 9 bases from J, with 15 bases between. Germline V CDR1 and CDR2: GTSNPN, SVGIG (reference sequence).